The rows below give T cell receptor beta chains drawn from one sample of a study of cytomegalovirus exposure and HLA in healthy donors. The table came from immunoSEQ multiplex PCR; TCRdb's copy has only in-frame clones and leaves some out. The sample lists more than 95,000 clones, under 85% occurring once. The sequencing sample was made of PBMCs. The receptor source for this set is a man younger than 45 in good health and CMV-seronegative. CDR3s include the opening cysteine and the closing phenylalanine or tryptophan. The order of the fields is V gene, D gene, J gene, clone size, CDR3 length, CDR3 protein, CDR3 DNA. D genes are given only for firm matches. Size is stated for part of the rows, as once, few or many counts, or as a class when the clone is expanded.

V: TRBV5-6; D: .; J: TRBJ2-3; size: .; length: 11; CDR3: CASSSSDTQYF; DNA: TGTGCCAGCAGCTCTTCAGATACGCAGTATTTT
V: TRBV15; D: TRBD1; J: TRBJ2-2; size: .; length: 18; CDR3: CATSSHNRGPTNTGELFF; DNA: TGTGCCACCAGCAGCCATAACAGGGGGCCGACGAACACCGGGGAGCTGTTTTTT
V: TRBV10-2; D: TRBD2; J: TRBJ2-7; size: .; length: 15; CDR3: CASSDWRGGTYEQYF; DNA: TGCGCCAGCAGTGATTGGCGGGGGGGTACCTACGAGCAGTACTTC
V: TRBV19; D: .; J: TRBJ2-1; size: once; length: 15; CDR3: CASSTRGGRYNEQFF; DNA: TGTGCCAGTAGTACCCGAGGAGGCAGGTACAATGAGCAGTTCTTC
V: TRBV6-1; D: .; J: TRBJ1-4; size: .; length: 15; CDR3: CASRDPGEYNEKLFF; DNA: TGTGCCAGCAGGGACCCGGGGGAGTATAATGAAAAACTGTTTTTT
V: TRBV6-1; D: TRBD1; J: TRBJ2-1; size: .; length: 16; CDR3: CASSVRTGGTYNEQFF; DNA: TGTGCCAGCAGTGTACGGACAGGGGGGACCTACAATGAGCAGTTCTTC
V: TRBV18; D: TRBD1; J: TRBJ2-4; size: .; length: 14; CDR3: CASSRDSPKNIQYF; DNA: TGTGCCAGCTCACGGGACAGTCCCAAAAACATTCAGTACTTC
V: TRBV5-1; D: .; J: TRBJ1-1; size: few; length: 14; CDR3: CASSLTDMNTEAFF; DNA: TGCGCCAGCAGCTTGACGGACATGAACACTGAAGCTTTCTTT
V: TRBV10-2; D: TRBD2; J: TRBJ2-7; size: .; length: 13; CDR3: CAFSGSKYYEQYF; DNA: TGCGCCTTCAGCGGGAGCAAATACTACGAGCAGTACTTC
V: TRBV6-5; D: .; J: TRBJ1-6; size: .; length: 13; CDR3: CASSPGVNSPLHF; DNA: TGTGCCAGCAGTCCGGGGGTAAATTCACCCCTCCACTTT
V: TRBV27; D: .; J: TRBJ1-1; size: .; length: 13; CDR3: CASSTVMNTEAFF; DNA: TGTGCCAGCAGCACGGTGATGAACACTGAAGCTTTCTTT
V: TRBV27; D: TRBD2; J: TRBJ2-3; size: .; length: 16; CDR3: CASSLLLAGVSDTQYF; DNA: TGTGCCAGCAGTCTTTTACTAGCGGGAGTTTCAGATACGCAGTATTTT
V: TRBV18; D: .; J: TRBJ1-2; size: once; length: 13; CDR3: CASSPDQDNGYTF; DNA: TGTGCCAGCTCACCGGACCAGGACAATGGCTACACCTTC
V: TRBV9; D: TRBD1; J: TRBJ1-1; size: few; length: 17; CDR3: CASSVGGGTGGHTEAFF; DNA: TGTGCCAGCAGCGTAGGAGGTGGGACAGGGGGGCACACTGAAGCTTTCTTT
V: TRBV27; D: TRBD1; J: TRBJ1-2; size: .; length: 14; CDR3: CASSLTGAEDGYTF; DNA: TGTGCCAGCAGTCTTACAGGGGCGGAGGATGGCTACACCTTC
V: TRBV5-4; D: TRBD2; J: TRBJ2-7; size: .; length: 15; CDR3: CASSPGTSGGYEQYF; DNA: TGTGCCAGCAGCCCGGGGACTAGCGGGGGATACGAGCAGTACTTC
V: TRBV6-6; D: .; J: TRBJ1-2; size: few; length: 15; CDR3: CASSYDPAVNYGYTF; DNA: TGTGCCAGCAGTTACGACCCGGCGGTAAACTATGGCTACACCTTC
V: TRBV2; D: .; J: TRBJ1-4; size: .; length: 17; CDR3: CATLKSRSVWRNEKLFF; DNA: TGTGCCACCCTGAAGAGCAGGTCGGTTTGGCGTAATGAAAAACTGTTTTTT
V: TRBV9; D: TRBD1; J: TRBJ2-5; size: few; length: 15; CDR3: CASSVRTGGTETQYF; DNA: TGTGCCAGCAGCGTTAGAACAGGGGGTACGGAGACCCAGTACTTC
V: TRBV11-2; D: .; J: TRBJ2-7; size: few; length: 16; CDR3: CASNPSWGRASYEQYF; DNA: TGTGCCAGCAACCCGTCATGGGGCAGGGCTTCCTACGAGCAGTACTTC
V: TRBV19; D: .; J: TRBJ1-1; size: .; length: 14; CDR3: CASSMTPLNTEAFF; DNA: TGTGCCAGTAGTATGACACCATTGAACACTGAAGCTTTCTTT
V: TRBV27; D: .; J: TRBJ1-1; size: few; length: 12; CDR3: CASSRGFTEAFF; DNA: TGTGCCAGCAGCCGAGGGTTCACTGAAGCTTTCTTT
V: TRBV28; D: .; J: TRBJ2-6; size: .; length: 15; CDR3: CASSLLQAGANVLTF; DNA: TGTGCCAGCAGCCTCTTACAGGCTGGGGCCAACGTCCTGACTTTC
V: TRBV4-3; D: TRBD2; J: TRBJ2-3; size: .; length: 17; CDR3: CASSLGRRGGPGDTQYF; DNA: TGCGCCAGCAGCCTTGGCCGACGGGGAGGGCCGGGAGATACGCAGTATTTT
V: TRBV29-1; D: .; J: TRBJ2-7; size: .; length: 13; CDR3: CSIIWTVPYEQYF; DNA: TGCAGCATTATTTGGACAGTCCCCTACGAGCAGTACTTC
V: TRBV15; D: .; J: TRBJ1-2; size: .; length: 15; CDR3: CATSRDQQANYGYTF; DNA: TGTGCCACCAGCAGAGATCAACAGGCTAACTATGGCTACACCTTC
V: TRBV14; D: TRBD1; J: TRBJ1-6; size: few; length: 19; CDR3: CASSQDFARQGFGNSPLHF; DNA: TGTGCCAGCAGCCAAGATTTCGCGAGACAGGGCTTCGGAAATTCACCCCTCCACTTT
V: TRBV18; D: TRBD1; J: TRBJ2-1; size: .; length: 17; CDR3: CASSPPGPGTGSNEQFF; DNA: TGTGCCAGCTCACCACCGGGTCCCGGGACAGGATCCAATGAGCAGTTCTTC
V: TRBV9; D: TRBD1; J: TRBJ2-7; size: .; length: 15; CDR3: CASSEGARQSYEQYF; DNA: TGTGCCAGCAGCGAGGGGGCGCGGCAATCCTACGAGCAGTACTTC
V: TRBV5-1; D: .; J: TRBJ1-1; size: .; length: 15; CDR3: CASSREGGGGTEAFF; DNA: TGCGCCAGCAGCCGGGAGGGTGGAGGAGGCACTGAAGCTTTCTTT
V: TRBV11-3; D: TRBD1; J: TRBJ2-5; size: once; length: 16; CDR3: CASSDPGQGIKETQYF; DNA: TGTGCCAGCAGCGATCCGGGACAGGGGATTAAAGAGACCCAGTACTTC